This passage covers 8 T cell receptor beta chains from one sample sequenced in a study of T-cell reconstitution after alpha-beta-depleted transplantation in children. Researchers prepared the TCRbeta library using unique molecular identifiers, the study reports. MiXCR, run by TCRdb on the PCR reads, gives a single entry per CDR3 protein. The data show approximately 290,000 distinct CDR3 sequences, with about 9.9% seen just once and around 22% held by the top ten. The sequencing here drew on peripheral blood, taken 180 days after TCRalphabeta/CD19-depleted stem cell transplant. The receptor source for this set is a male patient between 2 and 15 years old who had a stem cell transplant for chronic granulomatous disease, so the T cells may come from the graft donor.

V usage is TRBV30 and J usage is TRBJ2-5; D is perhaps TRBD2 (5 bases). Trimming pared 5 bases from V and 3 bases from J, leaving 13 bases between. The CDR3 consists of 13 residues. Germline V gives CDR1 GTSNPN, CDR2 SVGIG (reference sequence). This CDR3 is CAWDNGNEETQYF. DNA for the CDR3: TGTGCCTGGGATAACGGGAATGAAGAGACCCAGTACTTC.

This clonotype was observed many times. V gene TRBV10-3 combines with J gene TRBJ2-3, with 10 positions matching TRBD2. The V and J ends lost 7 bases and 7 bases, in that order; junction bases with no gene match: 14. CDR1 is ENHRY, CDR2 SYGVKD, per germline. The CDR3 is 16 residues long. CDR3 in DNA: TGTGCCATCACGAGTAGCGGGGGGCCCCACACGAATACGCAGTATTTT. It yields the protein CAITSSGGPHTNTQYF.

This clonotype was counted ten times or more. The V gene is TRBV7-3, the J gene TRBJ2-3; 12 bases agree with TRBD2. The germline V gene has CDR1 SGHTA and CDR2 FQGTGA. Losses at the gene ends were 6 bases for V and 3 bases for J; bases not matched to a gene: 4. The CDR3 is 15 residues long. The CDR3 loop reads CASSQTSGRTDTQYF. CDR3 nucleotide sequence: TGTGCCAGCAGTCAGACTAGCGGGAGAACAGATACGCAGTATTTT.

This clonotype was recorded at least ten times. The chain recombines TRBV20-1 with TRBJ1-2, with 8 nucleotides matching TRBD1. After removal of 2 bases from V and 8 bases from J, the junction contained 10 bases not matched to a gene. The length of the CDR3 is 14 residues. Germline loops: CDR1 DFQATT, CDR2 SNEGSKA (reference sequence). The CDR3 nucleotides read TGCAGTGCTAGAAAGGACAGGGTCCTCCGGGGCTACACCTTC. Translated, it gives CSARKDRVLRGYTF.

This clonotype has at least ten counts. The genes are TRBV5-5 and TRBJ2-7; TRBD1 might be the D (6 bases). This CDR3 contains 13 residues. Per the germline V gene, CDR1 is SGHKS and CDR2 is YYEKEE (reference sequence). The V and J ends lost 4 bases and 5 bases respectively, with 13 bases between them. CDR3: CASSTGHLHEQYF. The CDR3 DNA reads TGTGCCAGCAGCACGGGACACCTCCACGAGCAGTACTTC.

This clonotype was recorded many times. This chain joins TRBV6-1 and TRBJ2-3, with D unresolved. The CDR3 contains 13 residues. Germline-derived CDR1 and CDR2 are MNHNS and SASEGT. V was clipped by 5 bases and J by 7 bases, with 13 bases between them. The CDR3 here is CASSLEPLHTQYF. As DNA, the CDR3 is TGTGCCAGCAGTCTGGAACCACTACATACGCAGTATTTT.

Ten or more counts support this clonotype. The chain employs TRBV27 and TRBJ2-7; D might be TRBD2 (6 bases). The CDR3 sequence is 15 residues long. Germline-derived CDR1 and CDR2 are MNHEY and SMNVEV (reference sequence). Trimming shortened V by 3 bases and J by 3 bases, and 15 bases separated the two germline ends. The CDR3, as DNA: TGTGCCAGCAGTTTTACCGGGGGAATTAACTACGAGCAGTACTTC. Translating it yields CASSFTGGINYEQYF.

At least ten counts were recorded for this clonotype. This chain connects TRBV27 to TRBJ1-6; 10 bases line up with TRBD1. The CDR3 consists of 16 residues. The germline V gene has CDR1 MNHEY and CDR2 SMNVEV (reference sequence). V lost 5 bases to trimming and J lost 5 bases; unmatched junction nucleotides: 6. For the CDR3, the DNA is TGTGCCAGCAGTCCGAGGACAGGGGGAAATAATTCACCCCTCCACTTT. It is translated as CASSPRTGGNNSPLHF.